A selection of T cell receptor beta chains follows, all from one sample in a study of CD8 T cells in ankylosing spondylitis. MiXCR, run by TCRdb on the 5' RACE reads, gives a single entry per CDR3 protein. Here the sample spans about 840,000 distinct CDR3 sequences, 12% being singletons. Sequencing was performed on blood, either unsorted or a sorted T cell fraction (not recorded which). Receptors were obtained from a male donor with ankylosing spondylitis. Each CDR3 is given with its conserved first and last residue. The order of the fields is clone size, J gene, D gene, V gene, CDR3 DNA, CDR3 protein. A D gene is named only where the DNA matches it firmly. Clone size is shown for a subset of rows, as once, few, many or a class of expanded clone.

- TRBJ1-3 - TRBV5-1 TGCGCCAGCAGCTTGGCGGGGGCGGATTATGGAAACACCATATATTTT CASSLAGADYGNTIYF
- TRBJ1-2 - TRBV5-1 TGCGCCAGCAGCTCGCCGACAGGCTCCAGTGGCTACACCTTC CASSSPTGSSGYTF
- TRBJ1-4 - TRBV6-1 TGTGCCAGCAGTCGGACAGCCCGTGCAACTAATGAAAAACTGTTTTTT CASSRTARATNEKLFF
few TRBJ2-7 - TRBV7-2 TGTGCCAGCAGCGCTTCTAGCGTACAGAACTACGAGCAGTACTTC CASSASSVQNYEQYF
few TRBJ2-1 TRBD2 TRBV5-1 TGCGCCAGCAGCACTAGCGGGATCTACAATGAGCAGTTCTTC CASSTSGIYNEQFF
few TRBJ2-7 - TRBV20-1 TGCAGTGCATACGGGGGAAGGTCCTACGAGCAGTACTTC CSAYGGRSYEQYF
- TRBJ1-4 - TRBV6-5 TGTGCCAGCAGTTACTCGATGAATACTAATGAAAAACTGTTTTTT CASSYSMNTNEKLFF
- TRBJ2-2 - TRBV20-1 TGCAGTGCTAGATCCGGGGGTGGGGCCGGGGAGCTGTTTTTT CSARSGGGAGELFF
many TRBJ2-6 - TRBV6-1 TGTGCCAGCAGTGGAGACGGAGTCTCCACCCATTCTGGGGCCAACGTCCTGACTTTC CASSGDGVSTHSGANVLTF
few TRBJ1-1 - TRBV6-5 TGTGCCAGCAGTTACTCGGGTGGGGGGAACACTGAAGCTTTCTTT CASSYSGGGNTEAFF
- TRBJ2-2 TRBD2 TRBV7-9 TGTGCCACACCTCGCCCGCGGGGGACGAACACCGGGGAGCTGTTTTTT CATPRPRGTNTGELFF
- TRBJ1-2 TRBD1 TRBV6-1 TGTGCCAGCAGTCGACCGGGACAGGGGACCTATGGCTACACCTTC CASSRPGQGTYGYTF
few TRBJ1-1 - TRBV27 TGTGCCAGCAGTCCCGTCCGGGCCTCTCTAGTGGCTTTCTTT CASSPVRASLVAFF
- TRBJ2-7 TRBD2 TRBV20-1 TGCAGTGCTAGACTAGCGGGGGGGAACTACGAGCAGTACTTC CSARLAGGNYEQYF
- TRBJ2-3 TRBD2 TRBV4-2 TGTGCCAGCAGCCAAGTGGGGGAGGGAGGCACAGATACGCAGTATTTT CASSQVGEGGTDTQYF
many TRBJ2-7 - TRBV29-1 TGCAGCGCCAGGACAGTTCTAACCTACGAGCAGTACTTC CSARTVLTYEQYF
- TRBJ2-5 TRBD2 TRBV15 TGTGCCACCAGCACTTTAGCGGGATCGGGGACCCAGTACTTC CATSTLAGSGTQYF
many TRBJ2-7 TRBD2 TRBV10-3 TGTGCCATCAGTGAGACTTCAGCGGGAGGGCCAGGCGAGCAGTACTTC CAISETSAGGPGEQYF
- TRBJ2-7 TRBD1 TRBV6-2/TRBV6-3 TGTGCCAGCAGTTTGGGACGGACAGGGTCATCCTACGAGCAGTACTTC CASSLGRTGSSYEQYF
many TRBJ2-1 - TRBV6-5 - CASSSGQGEQFF
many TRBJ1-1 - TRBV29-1 TGCAGCGTTGTACTAGCGACAGAAGCTTTCTTT CSVVLATEAFF
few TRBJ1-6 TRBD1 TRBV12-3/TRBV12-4 TGTGCCAGCAGTTTGTGGCAGGGGGAGAATTCACCCCTCCACTTT CASSLWQGENSPLHF
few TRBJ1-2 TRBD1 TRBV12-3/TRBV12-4 TGTGCCAGCAGCTCCGGGACAGGGGGGCCTGCTAACTATGGCTACACCTTC CASSSGTGGPANYGYTF
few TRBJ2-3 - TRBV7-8 TGTGCCAGCGGAATCCCCACTCACAGGTCTTTGAGCACAGATACGCAGTATTTT CASGIPTHRSLSTDTQYF
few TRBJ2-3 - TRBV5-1 TGCGCCAGCAGCTTCTTTTCTTTTCGAGGAGATACGCAGTATTTT CASSFFSFRGDTQYF
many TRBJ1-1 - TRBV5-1 TGCGCCAGCAGCTTGGTACAGGGCACTGAAGCTTTCTTT CASSLVQGTEAFF
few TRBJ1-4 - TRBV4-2 TGTGCCAGCAGCCAAGATTTTAAGGGTGAAAAACTGTTTTTT CASSQDFKGEKLFF
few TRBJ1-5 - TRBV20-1 TGCAGTGCTAGAGACTGGGGGGTCGGGAGCAATCAGCCCCAGCATTTT CSARDWGVGSNQPQHF
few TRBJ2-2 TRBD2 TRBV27 TGTGCCAGCAGTAGCGGGCGGGAGGTCACCGGGGAGCTGTTTTTT CASSSGREVTGELFF
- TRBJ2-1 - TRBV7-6 TGTGCCAGCAGCACAGCGGGCTTCTACAATGAGCAGTTCTTC CASSTAGFYNEQFF
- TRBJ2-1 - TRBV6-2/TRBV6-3 TGTGCCAGCAGTTGGGCCGCCTACAATGAGCAGTTCTTC CASSWAAYNEQFF
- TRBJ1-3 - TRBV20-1 TGCAGTGCTATTAAGTCAACTGGAAACACCATATATTTT CSAIKSTGNTIYF
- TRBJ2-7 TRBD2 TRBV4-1 TGCGCCAGCAGCCACATAGCGGGACCTCTTTACGAGCAGTACTTC CASSHIAGPLYEQYF
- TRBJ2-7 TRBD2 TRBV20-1 TGCAGTGCTCGGCTAGCGGGCTTTTACGAGCAGTACTTC CSARLAGFYEQYF
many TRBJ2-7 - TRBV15 TGTGCCACCAGCAGAGATCCCCCCGTGGGTGCCTACGAGCAGTACTTC CATSRDPPVGAYEQYF
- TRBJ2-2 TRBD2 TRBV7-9 TGTGCCAGCAGCTTAGCTGCTAGCGGGGACGGGGAGCTGTTTTTT CASSLAASGDGELFF
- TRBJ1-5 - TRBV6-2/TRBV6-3 TGTGCCAGCACCCTAAGTTCGGGGAATCAGCCCCAGCATTTT CASTLSSGNQPQHF
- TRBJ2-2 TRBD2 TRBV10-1 TGCGCCAGCAGTAGCGGGAGTGTAACCGGGGAGCTGTTTTTT CASSSGSVTGELFF
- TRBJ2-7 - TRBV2 TGTGCCAGCAGTCCCGACGGATTGCGCCCCCCTGGGTACTTC CASSPDGLRPPGYF
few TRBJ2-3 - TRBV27 TGTGCCAGCAGATATCAGGGGAACACAGATACGCAGTATTTT CASRYQGNTDTQYF
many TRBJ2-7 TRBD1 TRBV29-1 TGCAGCGTTTCTCGGACAGGGCCCAACTACGAGCAGTACTTC CSVSRTGPNYEQYF
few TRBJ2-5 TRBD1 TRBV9 TGTGCCAGCAGCGTAGGGCAGGGGGCTTGGGAGACCCAGTACTTC CASSVGQGAWETQYF
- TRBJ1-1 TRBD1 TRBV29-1 TGCAGCGTTCCGGGACAGGGGGCTCTCGGGTTTGACGCTTTCTTT CSVPGQGALGFDAFF
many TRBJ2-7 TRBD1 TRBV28 TGTGCCAGCACCCCCATGACAGGGGGCTATGACGAGCAGTACTTC CASTPMTGGYDEQYF
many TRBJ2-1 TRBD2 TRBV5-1 TGCGCCAGCAGCACAACGGGACTAGCGGGTGGTGAGCAGTTCTTC CASSTTGLAGGEQFF
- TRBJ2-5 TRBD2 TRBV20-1 TGCAGTGCCCGACCTAGCGGGAGGGCCAGCGAGACCCAGTACTTC CSARPSGRASETQYF
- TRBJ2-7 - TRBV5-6 TGTGCCAGCAGCTTGTTCCGGGGTAGCGAGCAGTACTTC CASSLFRGSEQYF
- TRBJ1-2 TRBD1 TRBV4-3 TGCGCCAGCAGCCAACCGGGGACAGGGTTCTATGGCTACACCTTC CASSQPGTGFYGYTF
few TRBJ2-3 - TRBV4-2 TGTGCCAGCAGCCAAGGCAGGGAGGATACGCAGTATTTT CASSQGREDTQYF
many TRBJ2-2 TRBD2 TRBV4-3 TGCGCCAGCAGCCAAGATCCGGGGGGTTCCACCGGGGAGCTGTTTTTT CASSQDPGGSTGELFF
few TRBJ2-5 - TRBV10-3 TGTGCCATCAGTCCGACAGGTGCCACAGAGACCCAGTACTTC CAISPTGATETQYF
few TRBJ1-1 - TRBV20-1 TGCAGTGCCGGGAGGGGCCTGAACACTGAAGCTTTCTTT CSAGRGLNTEAFF
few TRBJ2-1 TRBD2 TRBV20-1 TGCAGTGCTAGAGGGACTAGCGGGCACAATGAGCAGTTCTTC CSARGTSGHNEQFF
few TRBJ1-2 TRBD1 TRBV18 TGTGCCAGCTCACCTCAAACCCGAAACAGGGGCGCGTATGGCTACACCTTC CASSPQTRNRGAYGYTF
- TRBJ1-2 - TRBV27 TGTGCCAGCAGCCTCAAAGGGGACGCGGGCTACACCTTC CASSLKGDAGYTF
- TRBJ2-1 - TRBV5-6 TGTGCCAGCAGCCGCACGGGGGCCTACAATGAGCAGTTCTTC CASSRTGAYNEQFF
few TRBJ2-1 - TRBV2 TGTGCCAGTTACAGGACGGCCTTGAATGAGCAGTTCTTC CASYRTALNEQFF
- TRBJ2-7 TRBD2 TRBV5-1 TGCGCCAGCAGCTGGACTAGCGGGACCTACGAGCAGTACTTC CASSWTSGTYEQYF
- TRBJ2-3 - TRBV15 TGTGCCACCAGCAGAGAAGCCACAGATACGCAGTATTTT CATSREATDTQYF
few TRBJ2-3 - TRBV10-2 TGCGCCAGCAGTGAGTACAAGAGCGCGCAGTATTTT CASSEYKSAQYF